Below, one T cell receptor (beta chain) is given with its context. Only in-frame clones appear in the TCRdb table, and some are missing; sequencing was by immunoSEQ multiplex PCR. The sample holds 65,000 to 85,000 clones, 89% seen once. These data come from a study of T cell changes during pregnancy in multiple sclerosis. Looked up from germline, CDR1 is GTSNPN and CDR2 is SVGIG (reference sequence). The CDR3 covers 14 residues. The V end was cut by 0 bases, the J end by 3 bases, with 9 bases between. The receptor's source is a female donor in good health, enrolled as a control in a pregnancy study. The specimen was peripheral blood, collected in the first trimester of pregnancy. This sequence joins TRBV30 and TRBJ1-5; D might be TRBD1 (5 bases). The CDR3 DNA follows: TGTGCCTGGAGTGTAGGGGCTTTCAATCAGCCCCAGCATTTT. Protein: CAWSVGAFNQPQHF.